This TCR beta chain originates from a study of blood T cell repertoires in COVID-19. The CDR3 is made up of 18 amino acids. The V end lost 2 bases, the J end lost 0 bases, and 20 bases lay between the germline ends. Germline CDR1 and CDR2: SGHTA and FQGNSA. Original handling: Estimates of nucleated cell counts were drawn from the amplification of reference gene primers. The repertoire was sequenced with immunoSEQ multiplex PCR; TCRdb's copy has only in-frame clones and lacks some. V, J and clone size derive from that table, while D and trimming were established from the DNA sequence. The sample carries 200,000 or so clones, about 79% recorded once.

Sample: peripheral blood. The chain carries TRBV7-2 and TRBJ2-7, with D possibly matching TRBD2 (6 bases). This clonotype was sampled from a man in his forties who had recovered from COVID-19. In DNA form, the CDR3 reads TGTGCCAGCAGCTTAAAGTCTGGGTTGGGGACTGCCTCCTACGAGCAGTACTTC. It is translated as CASSLKSGLGTASYEQYF.